The clone carrying this TCR beta chain has ten or more counts. Germline assignment: CDR1 SGHRS and CDR2 YFSETQ. The CDR3 loop spans 14 amino acids. The V and J ends lost 0 bases and 1 base respectively, with 7 bases between them. TCRdb fed the RT-PCR reads into MiXCR, producing one record per CDR3 protein. Of about 160,000 distinct CDR3 sequences in the sample, 24% are singletons; the top ten hold 26%. This sample was included in a study of patients and donors after allogeneic stem cell transplantation. This clonotype was sampled from a human donor who was either an allogeneic HSCT recipient or a stem cell or donor lymphocyte infusion donor (not recorded which). It is not recorded whose cells these are; they may come from a transplant donor. The rearrangement uses TRBV5-1 and TRBJ1-1; D is possibly TRBD1 (6 bases). Sequencing was done on a sample of blood, either unsorted or a sorted T cell fraction (not recorded which). CDR3: CASSLATGNTEAFF. CDR3 sequence (DNA): TGCGCCAGCAGCTTGGCGACAGGGAACACTGAAGCTTTCTTT. Full variable domain (missing parts from reference TRBV5-1 and TRBJ1-1): KAGVTQTPRYLIKTRGQQVTLSCSPISGHRSVSWYQQTPGQGLQFLFEYFSETQRNKGNFPGRFSGRQFSNSRSEMNVSTLELGDSALYLCASSLATGNTEAFFGQGTRLTVV.